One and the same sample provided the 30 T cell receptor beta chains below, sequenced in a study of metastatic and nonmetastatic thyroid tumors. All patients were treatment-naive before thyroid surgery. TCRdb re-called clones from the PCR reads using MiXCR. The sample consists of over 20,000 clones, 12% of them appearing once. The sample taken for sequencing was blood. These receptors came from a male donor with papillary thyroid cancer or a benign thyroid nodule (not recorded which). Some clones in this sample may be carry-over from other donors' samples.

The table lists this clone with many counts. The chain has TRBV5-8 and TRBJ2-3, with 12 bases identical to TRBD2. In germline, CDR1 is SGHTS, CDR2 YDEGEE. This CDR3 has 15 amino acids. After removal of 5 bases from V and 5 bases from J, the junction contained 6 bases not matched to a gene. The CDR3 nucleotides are TGTGCCAGCAGACCACTAGCGGGAGGAAAAGATACGCAGTATTTT. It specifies CASRPLAGGKDTQYF.

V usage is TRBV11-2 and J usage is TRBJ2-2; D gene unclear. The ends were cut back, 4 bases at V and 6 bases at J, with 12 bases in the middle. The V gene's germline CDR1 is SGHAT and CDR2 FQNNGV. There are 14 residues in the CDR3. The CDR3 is CASSSPRRAGELFF. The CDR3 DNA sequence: TGTGCCAGCAGCTCGCCTAGAAGGGCCGGGGAGCTGTTTTTT.

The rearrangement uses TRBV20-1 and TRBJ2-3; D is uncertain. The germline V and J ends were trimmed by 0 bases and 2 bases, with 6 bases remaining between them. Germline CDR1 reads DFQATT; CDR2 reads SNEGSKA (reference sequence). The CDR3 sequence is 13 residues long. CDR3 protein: CSARDFTTDTQYF. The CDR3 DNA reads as TGCAGTGCTAGAGACTTTACCACAGATACGCAGTATTTT.

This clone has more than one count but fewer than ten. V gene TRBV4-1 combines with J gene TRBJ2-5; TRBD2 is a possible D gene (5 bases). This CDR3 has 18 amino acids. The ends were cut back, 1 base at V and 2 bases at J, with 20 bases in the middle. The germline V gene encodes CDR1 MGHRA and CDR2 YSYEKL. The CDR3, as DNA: TGCGCCAGCAGCCAAGCGTACGGAGCGGCTATTTCTCAAGAGACCCAGTACTTC. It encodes CASSQAYGAAISQETQYF.

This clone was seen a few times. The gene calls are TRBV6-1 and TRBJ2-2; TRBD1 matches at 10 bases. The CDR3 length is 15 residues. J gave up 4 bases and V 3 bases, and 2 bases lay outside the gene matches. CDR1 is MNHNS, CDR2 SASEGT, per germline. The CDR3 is CASSEGTGVTGELFF. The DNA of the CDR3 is TGTGCCAGCAGTGAGGGGACAGGGGTCACCGGGGAGCTGTTTTTT.

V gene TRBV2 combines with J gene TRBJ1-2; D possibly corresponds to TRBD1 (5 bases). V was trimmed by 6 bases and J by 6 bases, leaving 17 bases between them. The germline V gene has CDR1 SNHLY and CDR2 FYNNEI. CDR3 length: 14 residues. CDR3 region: CASSPPGVGDGYTF. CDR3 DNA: TGTGCCAGCAGCCCCCCTGGCGTGGGGGATGGCTACACCTTC.

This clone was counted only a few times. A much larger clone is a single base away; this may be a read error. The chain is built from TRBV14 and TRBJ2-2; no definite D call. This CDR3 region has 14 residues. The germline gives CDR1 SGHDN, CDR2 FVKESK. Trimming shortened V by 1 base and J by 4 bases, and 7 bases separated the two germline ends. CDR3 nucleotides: TGTGCCAGCAGCCAAGCTCGAGTCACCGGGGAGCTGTTTTTT. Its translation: CASSQARVTGELFF.

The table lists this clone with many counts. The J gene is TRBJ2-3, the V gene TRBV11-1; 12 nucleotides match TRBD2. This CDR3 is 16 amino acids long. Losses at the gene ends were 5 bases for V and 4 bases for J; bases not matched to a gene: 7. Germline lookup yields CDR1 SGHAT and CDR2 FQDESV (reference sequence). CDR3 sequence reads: CASSRLAGEVADTQYF. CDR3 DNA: TGTGCCAGCAGCCGACTAGCGGGAGAGGTTGCAGATACGCAGTATTTT. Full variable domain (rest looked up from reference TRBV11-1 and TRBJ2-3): EAEVAQSPRYKITEKSQAVAFWCDPISGHATLYWYRQILGQGPELLVQFQDESVVDDSQLPKDRFSAERLKGVDSTLKIQPAELGDSAMYLCASSRLAGEVADTQYFGPGTRLTVL.

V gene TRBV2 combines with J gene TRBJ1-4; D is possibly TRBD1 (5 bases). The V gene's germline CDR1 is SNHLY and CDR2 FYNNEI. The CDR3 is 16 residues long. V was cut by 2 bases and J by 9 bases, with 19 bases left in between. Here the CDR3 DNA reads TGTGCCAGCAGTGAATCAGGGAGGTCGATGAGTAAAAAACTGTTTTTT. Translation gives CASSESGRSMSKKLFF.

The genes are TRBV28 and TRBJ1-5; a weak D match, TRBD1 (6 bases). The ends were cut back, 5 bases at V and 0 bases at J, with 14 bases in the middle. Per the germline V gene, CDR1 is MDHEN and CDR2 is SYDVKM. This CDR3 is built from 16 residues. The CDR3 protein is CASSGTFAYSNQPQHF. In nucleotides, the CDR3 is TGTGCCAGCAGTGGGACATTTGCTTATAGCAATCAGCCCCAGCATTTT. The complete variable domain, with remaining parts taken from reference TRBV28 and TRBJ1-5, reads DVKVTQSSRYLVKRTGEKVFLECVQDMDHENMFWYRQDPGLGLRLIYFSYDVKMKEKGDIPEGYSVSREKKERFSLILESASTNQTSMYLCASSGTFAYSNQPQHFGDGTRLSIL.

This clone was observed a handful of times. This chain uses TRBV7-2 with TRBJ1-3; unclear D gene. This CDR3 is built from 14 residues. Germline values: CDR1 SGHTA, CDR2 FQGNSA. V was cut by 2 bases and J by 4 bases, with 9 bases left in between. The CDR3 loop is CASSLTREGNTIYF. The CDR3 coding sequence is TGTGCCAGCAGCTTAACAAGGGAAGGAAACACCATATATTTT. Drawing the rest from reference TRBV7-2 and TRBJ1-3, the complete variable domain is GAGVSQSPSNKVTEKGKDVELRCDPISGHTALYWYRQSLGQGLEFLIYFQGNSAPDKSGLPSDRFSAERTGGSVSTLTIQRTQQEDSAVYLCASSLTREGNTIYFGEGSWLTVV.

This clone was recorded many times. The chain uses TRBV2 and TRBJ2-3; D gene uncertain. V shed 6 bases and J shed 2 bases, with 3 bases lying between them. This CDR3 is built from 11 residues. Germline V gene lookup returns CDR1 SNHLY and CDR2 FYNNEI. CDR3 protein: CASSPTDTQYF. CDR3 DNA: TGTGCCAGCAGCCCCACAGATACGCAGTATTTT.

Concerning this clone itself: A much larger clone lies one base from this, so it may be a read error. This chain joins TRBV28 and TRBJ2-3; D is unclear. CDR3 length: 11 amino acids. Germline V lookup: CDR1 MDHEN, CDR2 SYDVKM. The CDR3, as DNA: TGTGCCAGCAAAGACACATATACGCGGTATTTT. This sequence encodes CASKDTYTRYF.

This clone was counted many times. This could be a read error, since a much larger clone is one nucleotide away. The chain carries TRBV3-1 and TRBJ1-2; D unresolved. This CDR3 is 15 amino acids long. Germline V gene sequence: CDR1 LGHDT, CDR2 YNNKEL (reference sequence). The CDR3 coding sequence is TGTGCCAGCAGCAAAAACAGTCCAGCTAACTATGGCCACACCTTC. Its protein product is CASSKNSPANYGHTF.

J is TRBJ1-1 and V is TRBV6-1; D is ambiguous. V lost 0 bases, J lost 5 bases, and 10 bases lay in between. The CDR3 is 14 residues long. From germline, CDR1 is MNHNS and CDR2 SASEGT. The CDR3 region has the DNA TGTGCCAGCAGTGAAGCTACTGAAGGGACTGAAGCTTTCTTT. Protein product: CASSEATEGTEAFF.

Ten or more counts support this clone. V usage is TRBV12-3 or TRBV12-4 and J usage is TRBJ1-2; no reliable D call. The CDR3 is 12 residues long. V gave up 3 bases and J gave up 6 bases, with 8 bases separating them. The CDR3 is CASSFGGNGYTF. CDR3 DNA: TGTGCCAGCAGTTTTGGAGGGAATGGCTACACCTTC.

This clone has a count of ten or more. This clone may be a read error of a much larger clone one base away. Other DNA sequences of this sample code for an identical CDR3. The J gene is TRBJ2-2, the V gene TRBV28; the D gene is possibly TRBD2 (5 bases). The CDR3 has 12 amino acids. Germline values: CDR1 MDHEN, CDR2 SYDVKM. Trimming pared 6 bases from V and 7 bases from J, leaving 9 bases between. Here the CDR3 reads CASSPGYGELFF. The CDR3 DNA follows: TGTGCCAGCAGCCCGGGGTACGGGGAGCTGTTTTTT.

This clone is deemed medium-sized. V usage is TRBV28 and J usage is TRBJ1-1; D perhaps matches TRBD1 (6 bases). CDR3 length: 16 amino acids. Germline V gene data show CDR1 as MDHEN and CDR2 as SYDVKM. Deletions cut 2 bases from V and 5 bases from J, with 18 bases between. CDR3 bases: TGTGCCAGCAGTTTAAACCGGGGGGCGCGGCAGACTGAAGCTTTCTTT. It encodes CASSLNRGARQTEAFF.

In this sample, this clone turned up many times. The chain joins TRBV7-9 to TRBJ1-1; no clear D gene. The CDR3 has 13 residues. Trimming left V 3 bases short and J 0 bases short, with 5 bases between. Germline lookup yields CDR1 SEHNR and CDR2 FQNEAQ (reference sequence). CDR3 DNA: TGTGCCAGCAGCTTGGGGATGAACACTGAAGCTTTCTTT. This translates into CASSLGMNTEAFF.

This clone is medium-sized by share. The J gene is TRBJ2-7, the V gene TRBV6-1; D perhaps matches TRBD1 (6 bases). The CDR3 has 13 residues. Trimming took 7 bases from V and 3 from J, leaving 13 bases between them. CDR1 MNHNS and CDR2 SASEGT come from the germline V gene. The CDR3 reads CASTGGRVYEQYF. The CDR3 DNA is TGTGCCAGCACTGGGGGCAGGGTCTACGAGCAGTACTTC.

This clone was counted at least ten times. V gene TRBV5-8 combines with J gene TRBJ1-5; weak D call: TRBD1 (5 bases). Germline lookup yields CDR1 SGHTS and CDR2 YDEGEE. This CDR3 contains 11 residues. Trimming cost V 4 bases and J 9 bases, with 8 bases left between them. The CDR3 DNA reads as TGTGCCAGCAGCCGTACAGGGCCCCAGCATTTT. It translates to CASSRTGPQHF.

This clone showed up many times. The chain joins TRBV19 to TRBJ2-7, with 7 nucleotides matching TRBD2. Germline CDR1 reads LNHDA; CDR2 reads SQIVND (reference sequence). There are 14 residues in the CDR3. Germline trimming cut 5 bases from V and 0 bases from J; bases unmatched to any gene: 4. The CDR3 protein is CASSLRLASYEQYF. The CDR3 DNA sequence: TGTGCCAGTAGTCTCAGACTAGCCTCCTACGAGCAGTACTTC.

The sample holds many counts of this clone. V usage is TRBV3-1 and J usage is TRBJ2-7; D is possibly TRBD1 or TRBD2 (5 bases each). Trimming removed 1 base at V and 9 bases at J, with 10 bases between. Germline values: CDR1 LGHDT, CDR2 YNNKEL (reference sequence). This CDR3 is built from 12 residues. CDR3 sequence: CASSQGLGVQYF. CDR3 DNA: TGTGCCAGCAGCCAAGGGTTGGGGGTGCAGTACTTC.

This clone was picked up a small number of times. In DNA form, the CDR3 reads TGTGCCAGCAGTTTGGAGGTGGGGGTTGGTTCACCCCTCCACTTT. Its protein product is CASSLEVGVGSPLHF. The V and J genes are TRBV28 and TRBJ1-6, with D possibly being TRBD1 (5 bases). V was trimmed by 3 bases and J by 9 bases, leaving 15 bases between them. The CDR3 sequence is 15 residues long. Germline CDR1 is MDHEN and CDR2 is SYDVKM. Together with reference TRBV28 and TRBJ1-6, the CDR3 gives the full variable domain: DVKVTQSSRYLVKRTGEKVFLECVQDMDHENMFWYRQDPGLGLRLIYFSYDVKMKEKGDIPEGYSVSREKKERFSLILESASTNQTSMYLCASSLEVGVGSPLHFGNGTRLTVT.

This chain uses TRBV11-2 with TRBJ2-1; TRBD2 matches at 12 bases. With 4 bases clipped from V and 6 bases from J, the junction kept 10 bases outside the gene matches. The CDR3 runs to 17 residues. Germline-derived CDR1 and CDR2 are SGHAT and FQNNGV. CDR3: CASSSWTSGDISNEQFF. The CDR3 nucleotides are TGTGCCAGCAGCTCCTGGACTAGCGGGGACATCTCCAATGAGCAGTTCTTC.

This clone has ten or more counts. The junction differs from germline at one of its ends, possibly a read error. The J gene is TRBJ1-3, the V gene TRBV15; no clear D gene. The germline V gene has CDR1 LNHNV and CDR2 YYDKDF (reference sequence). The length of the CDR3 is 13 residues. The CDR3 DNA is TGTGCCGCCAGCCCTAGGACTGGAAACACCATATATTTT. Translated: CAASPRTGNTIYF. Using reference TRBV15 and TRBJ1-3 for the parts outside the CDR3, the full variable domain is DAMVIQNPRYQVTQFGKPVTLSCSQTLNHNVMYWYQQKSSQAPKLLFHYYDKDFNNEADTPDNFQSRRPNTSFCFLDIRSPGLGDTAMYLCAASPRTGNTIYFGEGSWLTVV.

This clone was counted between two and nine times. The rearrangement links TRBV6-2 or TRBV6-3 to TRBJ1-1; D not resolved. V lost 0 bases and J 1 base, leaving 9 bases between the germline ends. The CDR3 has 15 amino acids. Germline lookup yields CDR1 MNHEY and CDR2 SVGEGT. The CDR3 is CASSYSLSGNTEAFF. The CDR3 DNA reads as TGTGCCAGCAGTTACTCGTTATCTGGGAACACTGAAGCTTTCTTT.

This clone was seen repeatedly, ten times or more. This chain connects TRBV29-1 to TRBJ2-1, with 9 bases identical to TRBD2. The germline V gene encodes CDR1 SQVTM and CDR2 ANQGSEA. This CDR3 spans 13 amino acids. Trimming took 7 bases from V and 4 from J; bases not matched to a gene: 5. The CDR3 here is CSARTSDYNEQFF. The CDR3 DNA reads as TGCAGCGCCCGGACTAGCGATTACAATGAGCAGTTCTTC.

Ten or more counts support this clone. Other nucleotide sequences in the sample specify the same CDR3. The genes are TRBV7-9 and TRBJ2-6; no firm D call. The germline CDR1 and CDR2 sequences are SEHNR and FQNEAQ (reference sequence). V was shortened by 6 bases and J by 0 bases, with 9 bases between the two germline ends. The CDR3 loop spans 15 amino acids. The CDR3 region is CASRPISSGANVLTF. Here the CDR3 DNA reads TGTGCCAGCAGACCTATCAGCTCTGGGGCCAACGTCCTGACTTTC.

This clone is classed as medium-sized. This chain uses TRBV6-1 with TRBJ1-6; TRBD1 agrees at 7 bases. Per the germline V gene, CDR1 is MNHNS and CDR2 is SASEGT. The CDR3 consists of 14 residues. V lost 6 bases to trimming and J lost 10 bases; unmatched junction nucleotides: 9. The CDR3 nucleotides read TGTGCCAGCAGCCAGGGGGGGGGTCGGTCACCCCTCCACTTT. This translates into CASSQGGGRSPLHF.